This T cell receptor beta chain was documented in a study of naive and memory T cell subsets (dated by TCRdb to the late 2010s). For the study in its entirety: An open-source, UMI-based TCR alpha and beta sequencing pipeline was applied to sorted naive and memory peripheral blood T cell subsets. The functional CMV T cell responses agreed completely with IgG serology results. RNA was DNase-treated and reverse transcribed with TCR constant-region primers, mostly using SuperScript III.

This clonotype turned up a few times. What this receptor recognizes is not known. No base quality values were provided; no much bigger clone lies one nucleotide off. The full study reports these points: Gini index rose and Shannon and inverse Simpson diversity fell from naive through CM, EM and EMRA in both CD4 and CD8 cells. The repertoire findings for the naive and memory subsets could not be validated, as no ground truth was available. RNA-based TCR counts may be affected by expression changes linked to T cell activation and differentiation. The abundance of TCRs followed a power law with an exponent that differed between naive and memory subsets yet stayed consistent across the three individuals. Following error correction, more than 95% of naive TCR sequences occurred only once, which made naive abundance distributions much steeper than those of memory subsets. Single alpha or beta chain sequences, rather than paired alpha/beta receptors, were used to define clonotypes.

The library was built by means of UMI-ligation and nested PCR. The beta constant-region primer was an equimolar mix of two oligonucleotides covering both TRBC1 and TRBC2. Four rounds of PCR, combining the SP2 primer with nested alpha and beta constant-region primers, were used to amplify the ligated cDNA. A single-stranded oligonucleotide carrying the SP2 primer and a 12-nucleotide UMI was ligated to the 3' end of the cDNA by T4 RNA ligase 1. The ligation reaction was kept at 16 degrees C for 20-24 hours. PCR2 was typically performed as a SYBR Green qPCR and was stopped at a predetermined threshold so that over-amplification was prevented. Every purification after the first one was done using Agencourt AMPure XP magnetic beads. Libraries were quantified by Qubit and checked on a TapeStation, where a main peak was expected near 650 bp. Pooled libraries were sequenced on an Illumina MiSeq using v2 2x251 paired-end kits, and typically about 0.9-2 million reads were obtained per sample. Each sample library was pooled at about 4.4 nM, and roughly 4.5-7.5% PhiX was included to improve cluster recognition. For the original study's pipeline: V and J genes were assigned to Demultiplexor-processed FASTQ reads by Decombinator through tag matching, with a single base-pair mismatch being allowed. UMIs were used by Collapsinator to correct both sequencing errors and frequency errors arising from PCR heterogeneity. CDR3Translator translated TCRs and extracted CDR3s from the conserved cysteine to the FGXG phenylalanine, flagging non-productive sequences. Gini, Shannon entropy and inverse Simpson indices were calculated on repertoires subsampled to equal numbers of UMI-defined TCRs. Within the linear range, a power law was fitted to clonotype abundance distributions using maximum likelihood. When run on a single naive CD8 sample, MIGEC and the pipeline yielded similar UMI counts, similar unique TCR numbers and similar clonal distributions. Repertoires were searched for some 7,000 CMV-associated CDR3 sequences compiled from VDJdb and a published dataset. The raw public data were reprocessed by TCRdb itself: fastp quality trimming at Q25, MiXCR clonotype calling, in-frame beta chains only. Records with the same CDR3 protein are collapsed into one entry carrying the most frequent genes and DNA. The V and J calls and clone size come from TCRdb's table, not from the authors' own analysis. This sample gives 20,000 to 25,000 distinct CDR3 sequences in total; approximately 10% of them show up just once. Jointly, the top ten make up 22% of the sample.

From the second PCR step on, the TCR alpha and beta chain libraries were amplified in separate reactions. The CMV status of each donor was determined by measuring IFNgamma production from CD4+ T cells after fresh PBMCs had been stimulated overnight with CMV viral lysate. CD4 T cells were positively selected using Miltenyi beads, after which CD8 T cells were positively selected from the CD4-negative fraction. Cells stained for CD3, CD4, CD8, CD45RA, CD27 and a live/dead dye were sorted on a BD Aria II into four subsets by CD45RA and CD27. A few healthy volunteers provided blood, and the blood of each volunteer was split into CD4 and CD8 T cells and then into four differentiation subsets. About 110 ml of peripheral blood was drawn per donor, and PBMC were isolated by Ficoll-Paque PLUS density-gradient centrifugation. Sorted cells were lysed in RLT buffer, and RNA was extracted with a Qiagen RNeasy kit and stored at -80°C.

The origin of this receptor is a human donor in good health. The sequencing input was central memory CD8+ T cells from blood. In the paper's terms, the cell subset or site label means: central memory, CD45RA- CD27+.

The CDR3 in this case is CASSRGDEQFF. The nucleotides read TGTGCCAGCAGCCGGGGGGATGAGCAGTTCTTC. The chain joins TRBV13 to TRBJ2-1; 7 bases in between match TRBD2. From its cysteine to its phenylalanine, the CDR3 spans 11 amino acids. Just the 33-base CDR3 DNA is kept, in frame starting at base 1. The junction shows trimming of 5 bases on V and 8 bases on J, and the gene matches do not reach 0 bases of it. The germline V gene encodes CDR1 PRHDT and CDR2 FYEKMQ (reference sequence). With the rest looked up from the reference TRBV13 and TRBJ2-1 genes rather than sequenced, the full variable domain is AAGVIQSPRHLIKEKRETATLKCYPIPRHDTVYWYQQGPGQDPQFLISFYEKMQSDKGSIPDRFSAQQFSDYHSELNMSSLELGDSALYFCASSRGDEQFFGPGTRLTVL.